Presented here are 3 T cell receptor beta chains from one specimen sequenced in a study of blood T cells in healthy people across ages. Primed by a sample-barcoded 5' primer and a J-beta primer mix, a second PCR proceeded for roughly 6 to 12 cycles. TCRdb re-derived calls from the 5' RACE reads in MiXCR, one entry per CDR3 protein. The repertoire holds around 1,900,000 distinct CDR3 sequences, 39% seen once, with 23% in the top ten. Sequencing was performed on blood. The receptors originated from a human donor in good health.

This clonotype was detected only a few times. The chain recombines TRBV5-1 with TRBJ2-4; D is ambiguous. The germline gives CDR1 SGHRS, CDR2 YFSETQ. Between the trimmed V and J ends, which lost 0 bases and 8 bases, there was a span of 12 bases. The CDR3 spans 14 residues. The CDR3 coding sequence is TGCGCCAGCAGCTTGGACCCCGGCCCATACATTCAGTACTTC. The encoded protein is CASSLDPGPYIQYF.

The chain carries TRBV12-3 or TRBV12-4 and TRBJ1-1; TRBD1 aligns across 9 bases. The CDR3 spans 17 residues. V gave up 3 bases and J gave up 0 bases; unmatched junction bases: 8. The CDR3 DNA reads as TGTGCCAGCAGTTTGGGGACAGGGCTATTCTTGAACACTGAAGCTTTCTTT. It encodes CASSLGTGLFLNTEAFF.

The V and J genes are TRBV6-6 and TRBJ2-5, with D perhaps TRBD1 (5 bases). V lost 6 bases, J lost 2 bases, and 13 bases lay in between. There are 14 residues in the CDR3. Germline-derived CDR1 and CDR2 are MNHNY and SVGAGI (reference sequence). CDR3: CASSHRQTQETQYF. The CDR3 DNA reads TGTGCCAGCAGCCACCGACAGACACAAGAGACCCAGTACTTC.